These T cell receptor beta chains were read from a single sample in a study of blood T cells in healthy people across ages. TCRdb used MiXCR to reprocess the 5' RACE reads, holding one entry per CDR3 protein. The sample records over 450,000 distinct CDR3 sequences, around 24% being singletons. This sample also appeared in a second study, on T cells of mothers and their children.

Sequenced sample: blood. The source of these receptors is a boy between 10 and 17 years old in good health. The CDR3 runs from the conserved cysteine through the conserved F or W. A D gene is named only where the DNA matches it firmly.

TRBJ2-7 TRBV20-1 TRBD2 CSARGGGGAEAYEQYF
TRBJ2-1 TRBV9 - CASSTRTGGDEQFF
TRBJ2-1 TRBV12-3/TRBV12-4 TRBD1 CASSFFPAGGYNEQFF
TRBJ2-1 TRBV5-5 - CASSLEGQTYNEQFF
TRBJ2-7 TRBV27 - CASSFSGYRYSYEQYF
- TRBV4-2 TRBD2 CASSRGLADSEQFF
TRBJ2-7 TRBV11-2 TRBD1 CASSTMGVQGAYEQYF
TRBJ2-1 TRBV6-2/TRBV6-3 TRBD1 CASGQGYEQFF
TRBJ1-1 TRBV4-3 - CASSQDPGLSLNTGAFF
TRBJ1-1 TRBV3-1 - CASKVGPLNTEAFF
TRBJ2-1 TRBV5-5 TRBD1 CASSTGTGGLSYNEQFF
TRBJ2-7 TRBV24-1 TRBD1 CATSDLPEGQGGYEQYF
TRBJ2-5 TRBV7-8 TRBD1 CASSPLVSTGAGEQYF
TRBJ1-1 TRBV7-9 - CASSFSRQNTEAFF
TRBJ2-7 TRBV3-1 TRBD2 CASSQDPVWGLAGYEQYF